This entry features one TCR beta chain sequence. The data derive from a study of blood T cell repertoires in COVID-19. Study at large: PBMCs, B-cell-depleted T cells, or T cells provided the cDNA or gDNA that made up the material.

Participant-given clinical history determined each cohort assignment. Someone with COVID-19 had been met by exposed participants within 2 weeks before study entry. Original analysis: Amplification with reference gene primers provided the estimates of nucleated cell counts. Sequencing used immunoSEQ multiplex PCR; TCRdb keeps in-frame clones, though not all of them. Clone size and V and J calls were adopted from that table, with D and trimming inferred from the DNA. Here the sample spans about 430,000 clones, about 88% being singletons. The germline gives CDR1 MNHEY, CDR2 SVGAGI. The CDR3 is 15 residues long. Trimming left V 5 bases short and J 4 bases short, with 15 bases between.

The sequencing input was PBMCs or T cells enriched from blood (not recorded which). The sequence was collected from a woman between 18 and 29 years old who had been exposed to COVID-19. The chain carries TRBV6-5 and TRBJ1-5; D gene uncertain. The CDR3 sequence is CASSQTRGTNQPQHF. In DNA form, the CDR3 reads TGTGCCAGCAGTCAAACCCGGGGTACTAATCAGCCCCAGCATTTT.